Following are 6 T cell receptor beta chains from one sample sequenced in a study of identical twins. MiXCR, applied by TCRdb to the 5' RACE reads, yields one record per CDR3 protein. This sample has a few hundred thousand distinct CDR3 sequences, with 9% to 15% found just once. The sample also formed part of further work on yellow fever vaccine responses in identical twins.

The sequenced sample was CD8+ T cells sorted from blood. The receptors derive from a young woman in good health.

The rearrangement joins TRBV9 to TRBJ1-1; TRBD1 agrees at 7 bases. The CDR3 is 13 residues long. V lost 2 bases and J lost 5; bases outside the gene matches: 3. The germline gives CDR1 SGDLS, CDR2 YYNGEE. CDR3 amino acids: CASSVQGETEAFF. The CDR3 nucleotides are TGTGCCAGCAGCGTGCAGGGGGAGACTGAAGCTTTCTTT. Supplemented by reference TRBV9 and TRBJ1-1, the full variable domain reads DSGVTQTPKHLITATGQRVTLRCSPRSGDLSVYWYQQSLDQGLQFLIQYYNGEERAKGNILERFSAQQFPDLHSELNLSSLELGDSALYFCASSVQGETEAFFGQGTRLTVV.

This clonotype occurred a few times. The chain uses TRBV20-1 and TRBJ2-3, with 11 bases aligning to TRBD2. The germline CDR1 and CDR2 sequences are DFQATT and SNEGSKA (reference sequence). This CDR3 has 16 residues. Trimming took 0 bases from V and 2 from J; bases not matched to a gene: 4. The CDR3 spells CSARDGLAGDTDTQYF. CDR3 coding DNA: TGCAGTGCTAGAGACGGACTAGCGGGCGACACAGATACGCAGTATTTT.

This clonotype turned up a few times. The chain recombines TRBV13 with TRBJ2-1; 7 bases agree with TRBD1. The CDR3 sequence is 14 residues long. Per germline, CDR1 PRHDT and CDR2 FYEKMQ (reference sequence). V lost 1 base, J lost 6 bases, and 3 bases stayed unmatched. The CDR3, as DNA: TGTGCCAGCAGCTTAGTTCGGGACAGCAATGAGCAGTTCTTC. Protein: CASSLVRDSNEQFF.

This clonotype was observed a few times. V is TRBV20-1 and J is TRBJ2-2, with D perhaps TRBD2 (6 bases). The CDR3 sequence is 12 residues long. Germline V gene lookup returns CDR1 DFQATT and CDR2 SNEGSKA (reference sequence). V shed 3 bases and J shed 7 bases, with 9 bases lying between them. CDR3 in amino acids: CSARPEGGELFF. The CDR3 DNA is TGCAGTGCTAGGCCGGAGGGCGGGGAGCTGTTTTTT.

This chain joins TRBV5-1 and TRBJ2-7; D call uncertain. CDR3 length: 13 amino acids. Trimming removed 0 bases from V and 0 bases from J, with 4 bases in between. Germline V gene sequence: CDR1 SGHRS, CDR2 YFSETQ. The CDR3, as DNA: TGCGCCAGCAGCTTGGTCTACTCCTACGAGCAGTACTTC. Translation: CASSLVYSYEQYF.

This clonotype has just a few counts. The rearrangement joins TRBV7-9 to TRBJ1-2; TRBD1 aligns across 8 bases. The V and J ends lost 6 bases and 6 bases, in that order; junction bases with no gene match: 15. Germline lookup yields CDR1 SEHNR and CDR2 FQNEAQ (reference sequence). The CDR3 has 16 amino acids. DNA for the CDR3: TGTGCCAGCAGTAAGACCCTACAGGGGGATAAGGATGGCTACACCTTC. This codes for CASSKTLQGDKDGYTF.